This T cell receptor (beta chain) was obtained from a study of Ad26.COV2.S vaccination and SARS-CoV-2 variants. Unmatched junction bases numbered 13, after V lost 5 bases and J lost 4 bases. In germline, CDR1 is SGHVS, CDR2 FNYEAQ. The CDR3 consists of 18 residues. Comments on this clone: Antigen: not known.

Study-wide findings and caveats: Responses of T cells in total may have been underestimated by the TCR breadth and depth analyses.

Only in-frame clones appear in the TCRdb table, and some are missing; sequencing was by immunoSEQ multiplex PCR. The table has roughly 400,000 clones, roughly 91% seen once. As for treatment: about 20 received Ad26.COV2.S at low or high dose, single or two shots; 5 received placebo; per-sample allocation not given. Sampling took place 63 days after the first vaccine or placebo injection. The rearrangement joins TRBV7-6 to TRBJ2-1, with 11 bases lining up with TRBD2. The sample consisted of peripheral blood, taken in a trial of Ad26.COV2.S vaccine versus placebo. This clonotype originated in a person between 18 and 60 years old who received the Ad26.COV2.S COVID-19 vaccine or a placebo. CDR3 in DNA: TGTGCCAGCAGCCCAGACCCCTCGCCTAGCGGGAGGTACAATGAGCAGTTCTTC. It translates to CASSPDPSPSGRYNEQFF.